This TCR beta chain was captured by sequencing in a study of T cells in Graves' hyperthyroidism and ophthalmopathy. The CDR3 is made up of 17 amino acids. V gave up 1 base and J gave up 6 bases, with 22 bases separating them. Germline V gene lookup returns CDR1 LGHDT and CDR2 YNNKEL (reference sequence). Ophthalmopathy patients showed a Clinical Activity Score of at least 3, NOSPECS grade of at least 4 and duration under 3 months. Researchers amplified the TCR beta CDR3 regions from RNA transcripts. The HTBI primer set served for first-round RT-PCR of the TCR CDR3. MiXCR was run by TCRdb on the multiplex PCR reads, yielding one entry per CDR3 protein. The data hold hundreds of thousands of distinct CDR3 sequences, with around 20% observed a single time.

The V and J genes are TRBV3-1 and TRBJ2-7, with D tentatively TRBD2 (5 bases). The TCR was taken from a man aged 40-50 years with Graves' ophthalmopathy. Material: blood. This CDR3 is CASSQGFGILREVEQYF. The CDR3 DNA reads as TGTGCCAGCAGCCAAGGGTTCGGGATCCTCCGTGAGGTCGAGCAGTACTTC.